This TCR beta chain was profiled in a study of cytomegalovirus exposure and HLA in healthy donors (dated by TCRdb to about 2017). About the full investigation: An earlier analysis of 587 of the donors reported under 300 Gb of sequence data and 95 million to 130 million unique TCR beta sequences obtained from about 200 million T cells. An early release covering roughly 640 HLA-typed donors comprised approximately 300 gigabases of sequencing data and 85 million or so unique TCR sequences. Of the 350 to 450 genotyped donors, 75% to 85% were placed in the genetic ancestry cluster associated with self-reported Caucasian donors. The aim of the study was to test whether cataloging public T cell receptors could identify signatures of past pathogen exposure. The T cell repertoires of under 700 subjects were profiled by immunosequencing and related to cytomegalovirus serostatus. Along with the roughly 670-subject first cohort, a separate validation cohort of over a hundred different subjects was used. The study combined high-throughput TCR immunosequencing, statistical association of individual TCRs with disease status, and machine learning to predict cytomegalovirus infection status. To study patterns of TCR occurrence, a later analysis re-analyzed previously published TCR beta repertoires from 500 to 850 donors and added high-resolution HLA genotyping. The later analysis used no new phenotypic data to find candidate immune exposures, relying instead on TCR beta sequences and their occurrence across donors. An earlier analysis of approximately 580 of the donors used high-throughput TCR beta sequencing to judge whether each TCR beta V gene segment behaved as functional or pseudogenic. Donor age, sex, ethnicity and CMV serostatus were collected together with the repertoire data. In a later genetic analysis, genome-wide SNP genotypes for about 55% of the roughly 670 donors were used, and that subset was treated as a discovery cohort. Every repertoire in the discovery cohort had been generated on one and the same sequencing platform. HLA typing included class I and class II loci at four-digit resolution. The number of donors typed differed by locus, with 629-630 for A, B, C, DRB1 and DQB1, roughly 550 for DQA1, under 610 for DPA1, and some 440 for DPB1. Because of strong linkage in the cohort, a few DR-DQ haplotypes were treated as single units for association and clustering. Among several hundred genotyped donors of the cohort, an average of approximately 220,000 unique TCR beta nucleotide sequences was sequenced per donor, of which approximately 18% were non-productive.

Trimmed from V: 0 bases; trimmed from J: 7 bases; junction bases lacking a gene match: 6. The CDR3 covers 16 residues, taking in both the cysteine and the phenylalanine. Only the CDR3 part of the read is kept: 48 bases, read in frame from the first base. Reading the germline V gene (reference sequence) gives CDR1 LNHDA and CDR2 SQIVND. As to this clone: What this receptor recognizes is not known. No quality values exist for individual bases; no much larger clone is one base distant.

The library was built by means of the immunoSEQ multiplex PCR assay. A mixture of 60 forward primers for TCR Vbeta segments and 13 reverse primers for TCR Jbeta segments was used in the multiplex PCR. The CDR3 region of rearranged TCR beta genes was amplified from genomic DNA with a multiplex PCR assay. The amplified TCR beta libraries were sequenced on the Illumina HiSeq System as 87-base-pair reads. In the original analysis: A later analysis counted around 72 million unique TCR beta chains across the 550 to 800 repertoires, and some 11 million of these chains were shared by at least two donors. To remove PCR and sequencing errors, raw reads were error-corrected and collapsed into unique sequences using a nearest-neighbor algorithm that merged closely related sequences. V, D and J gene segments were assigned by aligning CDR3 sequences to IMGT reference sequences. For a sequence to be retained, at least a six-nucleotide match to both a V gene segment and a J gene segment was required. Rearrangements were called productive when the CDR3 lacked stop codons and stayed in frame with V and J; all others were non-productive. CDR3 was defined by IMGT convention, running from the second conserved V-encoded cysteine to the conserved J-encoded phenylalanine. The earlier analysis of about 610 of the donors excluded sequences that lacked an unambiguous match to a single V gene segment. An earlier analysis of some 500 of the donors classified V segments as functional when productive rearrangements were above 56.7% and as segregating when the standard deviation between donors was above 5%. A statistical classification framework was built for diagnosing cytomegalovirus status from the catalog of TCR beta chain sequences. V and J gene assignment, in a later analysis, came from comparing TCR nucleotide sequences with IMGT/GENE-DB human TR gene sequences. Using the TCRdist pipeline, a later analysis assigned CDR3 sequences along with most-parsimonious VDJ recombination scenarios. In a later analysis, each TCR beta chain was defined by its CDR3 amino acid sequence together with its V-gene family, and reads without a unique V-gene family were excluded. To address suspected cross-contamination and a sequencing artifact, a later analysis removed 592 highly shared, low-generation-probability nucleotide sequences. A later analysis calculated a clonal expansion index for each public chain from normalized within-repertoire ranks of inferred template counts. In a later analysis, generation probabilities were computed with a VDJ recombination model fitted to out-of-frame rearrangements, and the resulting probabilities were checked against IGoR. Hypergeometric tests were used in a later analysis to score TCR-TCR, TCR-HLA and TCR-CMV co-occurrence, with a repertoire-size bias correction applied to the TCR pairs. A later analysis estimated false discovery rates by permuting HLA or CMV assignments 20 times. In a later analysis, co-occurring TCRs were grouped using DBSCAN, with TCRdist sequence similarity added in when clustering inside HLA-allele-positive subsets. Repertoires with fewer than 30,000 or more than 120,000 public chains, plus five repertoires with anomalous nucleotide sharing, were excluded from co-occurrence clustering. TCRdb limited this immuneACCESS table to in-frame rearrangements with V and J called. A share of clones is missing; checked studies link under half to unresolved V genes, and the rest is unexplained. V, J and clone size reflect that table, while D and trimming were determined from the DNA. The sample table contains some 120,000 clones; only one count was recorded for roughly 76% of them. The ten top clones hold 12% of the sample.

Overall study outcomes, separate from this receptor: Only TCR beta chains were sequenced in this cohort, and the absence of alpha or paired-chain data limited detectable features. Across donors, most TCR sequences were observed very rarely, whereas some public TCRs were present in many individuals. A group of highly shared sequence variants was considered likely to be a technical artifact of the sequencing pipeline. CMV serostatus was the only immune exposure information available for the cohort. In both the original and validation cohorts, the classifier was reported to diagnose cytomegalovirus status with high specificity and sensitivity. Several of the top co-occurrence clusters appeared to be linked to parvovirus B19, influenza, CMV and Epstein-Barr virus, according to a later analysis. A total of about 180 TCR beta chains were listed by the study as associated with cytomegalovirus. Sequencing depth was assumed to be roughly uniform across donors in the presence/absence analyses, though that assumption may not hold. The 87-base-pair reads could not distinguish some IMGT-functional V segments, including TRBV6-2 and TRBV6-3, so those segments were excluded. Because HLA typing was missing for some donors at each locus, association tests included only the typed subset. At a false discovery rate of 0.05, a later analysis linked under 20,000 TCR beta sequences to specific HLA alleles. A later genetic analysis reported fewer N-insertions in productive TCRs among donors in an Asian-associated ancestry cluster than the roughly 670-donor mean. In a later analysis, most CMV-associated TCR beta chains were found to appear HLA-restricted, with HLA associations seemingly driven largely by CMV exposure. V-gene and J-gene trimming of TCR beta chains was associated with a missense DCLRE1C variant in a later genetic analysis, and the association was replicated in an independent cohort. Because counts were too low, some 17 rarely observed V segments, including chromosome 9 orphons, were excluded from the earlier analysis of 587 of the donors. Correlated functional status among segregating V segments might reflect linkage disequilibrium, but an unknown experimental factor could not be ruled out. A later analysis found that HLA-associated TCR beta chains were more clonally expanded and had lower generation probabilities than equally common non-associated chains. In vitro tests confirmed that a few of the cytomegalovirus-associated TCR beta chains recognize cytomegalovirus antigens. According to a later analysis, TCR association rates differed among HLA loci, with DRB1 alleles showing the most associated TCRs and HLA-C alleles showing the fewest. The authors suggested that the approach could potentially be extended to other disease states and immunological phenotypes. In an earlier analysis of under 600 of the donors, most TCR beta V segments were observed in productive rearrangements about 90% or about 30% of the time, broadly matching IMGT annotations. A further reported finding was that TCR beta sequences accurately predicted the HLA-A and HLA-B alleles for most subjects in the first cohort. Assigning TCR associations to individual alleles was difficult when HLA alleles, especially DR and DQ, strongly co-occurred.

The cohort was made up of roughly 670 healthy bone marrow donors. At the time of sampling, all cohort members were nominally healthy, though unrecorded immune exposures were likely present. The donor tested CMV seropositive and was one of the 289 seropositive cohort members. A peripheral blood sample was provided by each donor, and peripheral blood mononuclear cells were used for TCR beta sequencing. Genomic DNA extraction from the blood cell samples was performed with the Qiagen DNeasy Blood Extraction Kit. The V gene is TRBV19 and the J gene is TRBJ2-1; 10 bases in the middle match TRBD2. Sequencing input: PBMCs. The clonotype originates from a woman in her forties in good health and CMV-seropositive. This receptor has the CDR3 CASSIDGSGGANEQFF. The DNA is TGTGCCAGTAGTATAGATGGGAGCGGGGGGGCAAATGAGCAGTTCTTC.